The clone carrying this TCR beta chain was counted only a few times. Its antigen is unknown. This entry comes from a study of T cell repertoires in cytomegalovirus infection. TCRdb analysed the reads with MiXCR anew, one entry per CDR3 protein. The data hold about 460,000 distinct CDR3 sequences, with about 11% observed a single time. The V gene end was trimmed by 7 bases and the J gene end by 8 bases; junction bases not matched to a gene: 8. The germline CDR1 and CDR2 sequences are SQVTM and ANQGSEA. The CDR3 loop spans 13 amino acids. Study observations and caveats: CMV carriers having the relevant HLA were flagged by cumulative public TCR beta family frequency.

The source material was PBMCs. The receptor was derived from a human donor in good health (CMV status not recorded). Some clones in this sample may be carry-over from other donors' samples. This sequence joins TRBV29-1 and TRBJ1-6; 7 positions match TRBD1. The CDR3 nucleotides are TGCAGCGCTAGGGTAGGGGGCGATTCACCCCTCCACTTT. Protein: CSARVGGDSPLHF.